Following are 24 T cell receptor beta chains from one sample sequenced in a study of shared clonotypes between healthy human individuals. Measured with immunoSEQ multiplex PCR; TCRdb has only the in-frame clones, and not every one. Of 2 million to 2.5 million clones listed, around 95% were seen once; the top ten hold 0.13%. The sample comprised naive CD4+ T cells sorted from blood. Noted subset: CD45RA+ positively selected. The receptors were gathered from a young man in good health.

The rearrangement links TRBV5-1 to TRBJ1-4, with 10 bases aligning to TRBD1. The junction had 6 bases not matched to a gene; V was cut back by 4 bases and J by 6 bases. The CDR3 has 15 amino acids. CDR1 is SGHRS, CDR2 YFSETQ, per germline. Here the CDR3 DNA reads TGCGCCAGCAGCCTACCCGGGACAGGGGATGAAAAACTGTTTTTT. Translating it yields CASSLPGTGDEKLFF.

J is TRBJ1-1 and V is TRBV5-1; 7 bases map to TRBD1. The V gene's germline CDR1 is SGHRS and CDR2 YFSETQ. This CDR3 contains 15 residues. Trimming took 4 bases from V and 0 from J; bases not matched to a gene: 6. The CDR3: CASSPMTGLNTEAFF. Written as DNA, the CDR3 is TGCGCCAGCAGCCCTATGACAGGGCTGAACACTGAAGCTTTCTTT.

The chain uses TRBV5-5 and TRBJ1-2; the D gene is possibly TRBD1 (5 bases). Germline V lookup: CDR1 SGHKS, CDR2 YYEKEE (reference sequence). The CDR3 extends over 13 amino acids. V lost 6 bases, J lost 3 bases, and 12 bases lay in between. CDR3 DNA: TGTGCCAGCAACCCCACGGGGGACTATGGCTACACCTTC. Translation gives CASNPTGDYGYTF.

This clone was recorded once. The chain joins TRBV11-2 to TRBJ1-2; D remains ambiguous. Trimming left V 1 base short and J 5 bases short, with 8 bases between. There are 13 residues in the CDR3. The germline CDR1 and CDR2 sequences are SGHAT and FQNNGV. CDR3 DNA sequence: TGTGCCAGCAGCTTAGGTGAAGTATATGGCTACACCTTC. This sequence encodes CASSLGEVYGYTF. The full variable domain, its missing parts supplied by reference TRBV11-2 and TRBJ1-2, is EAGVAQSPRYKIIEKRQSVAFWCNPISGHATLYWYQQILGQGPKLLIQFQNNGVVDDSQLPKDRFSAERLKGVDSTLKIQPAKLEDSAVYLCASSLGEVYGYTFGSGTRLTVV.

This clone was observed once. CDR3 loop: CASSLGLGEKLFF. CDR3 in DNA: TGTGCCAGCAGCTTAGGGTTAGGGGAAAAACTGTTTTTT. The rearrangement joins TRBV7-9 to TRBJ1-4, with unresolved D. Deletions cut 1 base from V and 8 bases from J, with 8 bases between. CDR3 length: 13 amino acids. Germline lookup yields CDR1 SEHNR and CDR2 FQNEAQ (reference sequence).

V gene TRBV29-1 combines with J gene TRBJ2-1; D possibly uses TRBD1 or TRBD2 (5 bases each). The germline V gene has CDR1 SQVTM and CDR2 ANQGSEA. V gave up 4 bases and J gave up 4 bases, with 17 bases separating them. The CDR3 totals 15 residues. CDR3 in DNA: TGCAGCGTTGTGGGTTTGGCAGAGGGGTACAATGAGCAGTTCTTC. It is translated as CSVVGLAEGYNEQFF.

This clone turned up a few times. Written as DNA, the CDR3 is TGTGCCAGCTCCGCGGGACTAGCACAAGAGACCCAGTACTTC. The encoded protein is CASSAGLAQETQYF. V gene TRBV18 combines with J gene TRBJ2-5, with 9 bases fitting TRBD2. With V trimmed by 6 bases and J by 2 bases, 4 bases remained unmatched. Looked up from germline, CDR1 is KGHSH and CDR2 is LQKENI. The CDR3 has 14 residues.

The genes are TRBV6-1 and TRBJ2-4; D uncertain. V was trimmed by 3 bases and J by 13 bases, leaving 25 bases between them. Per the germline V gene, CDR1 is MNHNS and CDR2 is SASEGT. The CDR3 is 16 residues long. Here the CDR3 DNA reads TGTGCCAGCAGTGATCCCCTGCGGAGTTATGGGGTCCGACAGTACTTC. Translation gives CASSDPLRSYGVRQYF.

The rearrangement joins TRBV9 to TRBJ1-2; the D is unclear. The CDR3 is 14 residues long. CDR1 and CDR2 (germline): SGDLS, YYNGEE. Trimming removed 4 bases from V and 1 base from J, with 11 bases in between. The CDR3 sequence: CASSPHRDNYGYTF. In DNA, the CDR3 is TGTGCCAGCAGCCCCCACCGGGATAACTATGGCTACACCTTC.

CDR3 sequence (DNA): TGTGCCAGCAGCTCAACTAGCGTCCAAGAGACCCAGTACTTC. This encodes CASSSTSVQETQYF. The V gene is TRBV11-2, the J gene TRBJ2-5, with TRBD2 identical over 7 bases. Losses at the gene ends were 4 bases for V and 1 base for J; bases not matched to a gene: 3. CDR3 length equals 14 residues. Germline V CDR1 and CDR2: SGHAT, FQNNGV.

The chain carries TRBV19 and TRBJ2-7; D gene ambiguous. V lost 4 bases and J 3 bases, leaving 13 bases between the germline ends. The CDR3 totals 14 residues. The V gene's germline CDR1 is LNHDA and CDR2 SQIVND (reference sequence). CDR3 sequence reads: CASSRAAKDYEQYF. As DNA, the CDR3 is TGTGCCAGTAGTAGGGCAGCAAAGGACTACGAGCAGTACTTC.

The chain uses TRBV28 and TRBJ1-5; TRBD1 agrees at 10 bases. The CDR3 contains 16 residues. The V gene end was trimmed by 4 bases and the J gene end by 0 bases; junction bases not matched to a gene: 3. Per the germline V gene, CDR1 is MDHEN and CDR2 is SYDVKM. CDR3 region: CASSYGTGVSNQPQHF. The DNA for the CDR3 is TGTGCCAGCAGTTACGGGACAGGGGTTAGCAATCAGCCCCAGCATTTT.

The V gene is TRBV4-1, the J gene TRBJ2-7, with D possibly being TRBD1 (6 bases). Germline values: CDR1 MGHRA, CDR2 YSYEKL. The CDR3 sequence is 13 residues long. The V gene lost 4 bases and the J gene lost 2 bases, with 9 bases spanning the gap. The CDR3 here is CASSRQDTYEQYF. The CDR3 DNA sequence: TGCGCCAGCAGCCGACAGGACACCTACGAGCAGTACTTC.

Only one count was recorded for this clone. The rearrangement joins TRBV30 to TRBJ1-2; D might be TRBD1 (5 bases). V was clipped by 1 base and J by 4 bases, with 10 bases between them. Germline V gives CDR1 GTSNPN, CDR2 SVGIG (reference sequence). The CDR3 extends over 13 amino acids. The CDR3 DNA reads TGTGCCTGGAGTGAGGGGACCGTCTATGGCTACACCTTC. Translation: CAWSEGTVYGYTF. Full variable domain (rest looked up from reference TRBV30 and TRBJ1-2): SQTIHQWPATLVQPVGSPLSLECTVEGTSNPNLYWYRQAAGRGLQLLFYSVGIGQISSEVPQNLSASRPQDRQFILSSKKLLLSDSGFYLCAWSEGTVYGYTFGSGTRLTVV.

Worth noting for this clone: Other nucleotide sequences from this sample produce the same CDR3. The V gene is TRBV10-3, the J gene TRBJ2-7, with 13 bases identical to TRBD2. V shed 4 bases, J shed 3 bases, and the junction held 0 bases outside the gene matches. Per the germline V gene, CDR1 is ENHRY and CDR2 is SYGVKD. This CDR3 comprises 14 residues. The DNA of the CDR3 is TGTGCCATCAGTGGGACTAGCGGGAGCTACGAGCAGTACTTC. It specifies CAISGTSGSYEQYF.

The genes are TRBV7-8 and TRBJ2-7; the D call may be TRBD1 or TRBD2 (5 bases each). V dropped 5 bases and J dropped 5 bases, with 16 bases sitting between them. This CDR3 is built from 14 residues. Germline CDR1 is SGHVS and CDR2 is FQNEAQ. Here the CDR3 DNA reads TGTGCCAGCAGCCCCCGGGACCCCCGAAACGAGCAGTACTTC. Its translation: CASSPRDPRNEQYF.

V is TRBV5-8 and J is TRBJ2-2; 7 positions match TRBD2. CDR3 length: 17 residues. V shed 3 bases and J 3 bases; nucleotides not matched to a gene: 11. Germline V gene lookup returns CDR1 SGHTS and CDR2 YDEGEE. The CDR3 DNA sequence: TGTGCCAGCAGCTGGGCCACCGGGACTACCTACACCGGGGAGCTGTTTTTT. Encoded protein: CASSWATGTTYTGELFF.

V and J are TRBV7-2 and TRBJ2-1; 9 bases fit TRBD2. From germline, CDR1 is SGHTA and CDR2 FQGNSA. Germline trimming cut 10 bases from V and 7 bases from J; bases unmatched to any gene: 14. This CDR3 has 15 amino acids. This CDR3 is CATSLAGNLWNEQFF. CDR3 nucleotides: TGTGCCACAAGCCTAGCGGGAAACCTTTGGAATGAGCAGTTCTTC.

The chain is built from TRBV9 and TRBJ2-3; D possibly corresponds to TRBD2 (6 bases). Trimming removed 4 bases from V and 1 base from J, with 10 bases in between. There are 14 residues in the CDR3. The germline CDR1 and CDR2 sequences are SGDLS and YYNGEE. CDR3 protein: CASSTGSGTDTQYF. CDR3 DNA: TGTGCCAGCAGCACCGGGAGCGGCACAGATACGCAGTATTTT.

This chain connects TRBV10-3 to TRBJ2-1; tentative D call: TRBD2 (5 bases). V lost 3 bases, J lost 8 bases, and 11 bases lay in between. The CDR3 extends over 13 amino acids. Per germline, CDR1 ENHRY and CDR2 SYGVKD. The CDR3 DNA is TGTGCCATCAGTGATGGCGGGCTGGATGAGCAGTTCTTC. Translation: CAISDGGLDEQFF.

This chain connects TRBV15 to TRBJ2-7, with 7 nucleotides matching TRBD2. The germline gives CDR1 LNHNV, CDR2 YYDKDF (reference sequence). CDR3 length equals 12 residues. V shed 8 bases and J 3 bases; nucleotides not matched to a gene: 4. CDR3 sequence: CATGEGRYEQYF. CDR3 DNA: TGTGCCACCGGGGAGGGGCGCTACGAGCAGTACTTC.

J is TRBJ2-7 and V is TRBV5-6; TRBD1 matches at 7 bases. Per the germline V gene, CDR1 is SGHDT and CDR2 is YYEEEE. Trimming took 0 bases from V and 2 from J; bases not matched to a gene: 11. The CDR3 sequence is 17 residues long. CDR3 residues: CASSLAMGQSEAYEQYF. CDR3 coding DNA: TGTGCCAGCAGCTTGGCCATGGGACAGTCAGAAGCCTACGAGCAGTACTTC.

CDR3: CASSTLLRDPGRPPLHF. The CDR3 DNA reads as TGTGCCAGCAGTACACTCTTACGGGATCCGGGTCGGCCACCCCTCCACTTT. This sequence joins TRBV27 and TRBJ1-6; no reliable D call. Germline V CDR1 and CDR2: MNHEY, SMNVEV (reference sequence). Trimming stripped 5 bases from V and 11 bases from J, with 25 bases between. The CDR3 is 17 residues long.

V usage is TRBV6-1 and J usage is TRBJ2-7; TRBD1 matches at 7 bases. The CDR3 has 13 amino acids. Germline trimming cut 5 bases from V and 5 bases from J; bases unmatched to any gene: 6. CDR1 is MNHNS and CDR2 is SASEGT in the germline V gene. This CDR3 is CASSPTGLNEQYF. The CDR3 DNA follows: TGTGCCAGCAGTCCGACAGGGCTCAACGAGCAGTACTTC.